One and the same sample provided the 17 T cell receptor beta chains below, sequenced in a study of identical twins. TCRdb reprocessed the 5' RACE reads via MiXCR and lists one record per CDR3 protein. Of 1.5 million to 2 million distinct CDR3 sequences in the sample, about 31% were seen once. Sequenced: cord blood. All receptors come from a newborn girl in good health.

This clonotype was observed a handful of times. The chain joins TRBV7-9 to TRBJ1-1; TRBD1 aligns across 7 bases. CDR3 length: 14 residues. From germline, CDR1 is SEHNR and CDR2 FQNEAQ (reference sequence). Trimming at V came to 4 bases and at J to 4 bases, leaving 6 bases not matched to a gene. CDR3 residues: CASSSPQGTTEAFF. The DNA for the CDR3 is TGTGCCAGCAGCTCGCCACAGGGGACCACTGAAGCTTTCTTT. The full variable domain, its missing parts supplied by reference TRBV7-9 and TRBJ1-1, is DTGVSQNPRHKITKRGQNVTFRCDPISEHNRLYWYRQTLGQGPEFLTYFQNEAQLEKSRLLSDRFSAERPKGSFSTLEIQRTEQGDSAMYLCASSSPQGTTEAFFGQGTRLTVV.

V and J are TRBV20-1 and TRBJ2-7; a weak D match, TRBD2 (6 bases). The CDR3 runs 13 residues. V shed 6 bases and J shed 7 bases, with 19 bases lying between them. CDR1 and CDR2 from the germline V gene are DFQATT and SNEGSKA (reference sequence). CDR3 loop: CSAHTGRHNEQYF. The CDR3 DNA reads as TGCAGTGCCCATACCGGGAGACACAATGAGCAGTACTTC.

The CDR3 loop is CASSTLDILNTEAFF. CDR3 nucleotide sequence: TGTGCCAGCAGCACGCTGGACATCCTGAACACTGAAGCTTTCTTT. The rearrangement links TRBV5-4 to TRBJ1-1, with D perhaps TRBD1 (5 bases). Germline CDR1 SGHNT, CDR2 YYREEE (reference sequence). The CDR3 sequence is 15 residues long. V gave up 4 bases and J gave up 0 bases, with 13 bases separating them. Combining the CDR3 with reference TRBV5-4 and TRBJ1-1 gives the whole variable domain ETGVTQSPTHLIKTRGQQVTLRCSSQSGHNTVSWYQQALGQGPQFIFQYYREEENGRGNFPPRFSGLQFPNYSSELNVNALELDDSALYLCASSTLDILNTEAFFGQGTRLTVV.

The chain couples TRBV5-1 to TRBJ2-7; D gene uncertain. Germline CDR1 reads SGHRS; CDR2 reads YFSETQ. V dropped 2 bases and J dropped 0 bases, with 12 bases sitting between them. CDR3 length equals 15 residues. The CDR3 DNA reads as TGCGCCAGCAGCTTTGACGACCTATTCTCCTACGAGCAGTACTTC. It yields the protein CASSFDDLFSYEQYF.

This clonotype was seen many times. The chain couples TRBV9 to TRBJ1-2, with D possibly TRBD1 on 5 matching bases. The CDR3 contains 14 residues. Trimming pared 0 bases from V and 4 bases from J, leaving 10 bases between. The germline gives CDR1 SGDLS, CDR2 YYNGEE. CDR3 residues: CASSVAKGPYGYTF. The CDR3 coding sequence is TGTGCCAGCAGCGTAGCGAAGGGACCCTATGGCTACACCTTC.

J is TRBJ1-1 and V is TRBV28; D gene unclear. V was shortened by 3 bases and J by 0 bases, with 11 bases between the two germline ends. CDR1 is MDHEN and CDR2 is SYDVKM in the germline V gene. There are 15 residues in the CDR3. This CDR3 is CASSFEEHMNTEAFF. In DNA, the CDR3 is TGTGCCAGCAGTTTCGAGGAACACATGAACACTGAAGCTTTCTTT. Based on the CDR3 plus reference TRBV28 and TRBJ1-1, the full variable domain is DVKVTQSSRYLVKRTGEKVFLECVQDMDHENMFWYRQDPGLGLRLIYFSYDVKMKEKGDIPEGYSVSREKKERFSLILESASTNQTSMYLCASSFEEHMNTEAFFGQGTRLTVV.

For this clonotype: A junction boundary mismatches the germline segment, possibly from a read error. The V and J genes are TRBV5-1 and TRBJ2-1; TRBD2 agrees at 10 bases. This CDR3 comprises 13 residues. The germline V gene has CDR1 SGHRS and CDR2 YFSETQ. CDR3 DNA sequence: TGCGCCAGCTCAGCGGGGGGGCCTGGTGAGCGGTTCTTC. Translating gives CASSAGGPGERFF.

This clonotype came up once. This chain links TRBV20-1 with TRBJ2-7; maybe TRBD2 (6 bases). V was shortened by 0 bases and J by 7 bases, with 16 bases between the two germline ends. Germline CDR1 and CDR2: DFQATT and SNEGSKA (reference sequence). The length of the CDR3 is 14 residues. The CDR3 loop reads CSARDEGGYSEQYF. CDR3 DNA sequence: TGCAGTGCTAGAGATGAGGGAGGCTACAGTGAGCAGTACTTC.

This clonotype has a count of ten or more. The V gene is TRBV20-1, the J gene TRBJ2-7; D not certain. Germline V gene sequence: CDR1 DFQATT, CDR2 SNEGSKA (reference sequence). This CDR3 has 11 amino acids. V gave up 5 bases and J gave up 2 bases, with 7 bases separating them. This CDR3 is CSAPSPYEQYF. In DNA form, the CDR3 reads TGCAGTGCTCCGTCTCCCTACGAGCAGTACTTC.

The rearrangement uses TRBV6-5 and TRBJ2-1; 13 bases agree with TRBD2. The closer fit of TRBJ2-7 to the DNA end suggests the J call may be wrong. Germline CDR1 is MNHEY and CDR2 is SVGAGI. This CDR3 is 15 amino acids long. CDR3 sequence reads: CASSWTSGSGDEQYF. The CDR3 coding sequence is TGTGCCAGCAGTTGGACTAGCGGGAGTGGTGATGAGCAGTACTTC.

The chain has TRBV27 and TRBJ1-5; TRBD1 might be the D (6 bases). The germline V gene encodes CDR1 MNHEY and CDR2 SMNVEV (reference sequence). The CDR3 runs 15 residues. V was cut by 9 bases and J by 2 bases, with 17 bases left in between. The CDR3 spells CASQIQGKGNQPQHF. The CDR3 bases are TGTGCCAGTCAAATACAGGGTAAGGGCAATCAGCCCCAGCATTTT.

The sample holds a few counts of this clonotype. The CDR3 DNA reads TGTGCCAGCAGCGCCTATGGAGGGGTGGAGAATGAGCAGTTCTTC. It encodes CASSAYGGVENEQFF. The rearrangement joins TRBV9 to TRBJ2-1, with D possibly TRBD2 on 6 matching bases. This CDR3 contains 15 residues. From germline, CDR1 is SGDLS and CDR2 YYNGEE. The V end was cut by 3 bases, the J end by 7 bases, with 17 bases between.

The chain couples TRBV7-9 to TRBJ2-6, with D uncertain. The germline V gene encodes CDR1 SEHNR and CDR2 FQNEAQ (reference sequence). This CDR3 has 16 residues. V gave up 2 bases and J gave up 4 bases, with 12 bases separating them. CDR3 protein: CASSLRGFLGANVLTF. The CDR3 bases are TGTGCCAGCAGCTTAAGAGGCTTCTTAGGGGCCAACGTCCTGACTTTC.

This clonotype turned up a few times. The chain uses TRBV27 and TRBJ2-3; 7 bases match TRBD2. Germline-derived CDR1 and CDR2 are MNHEY and SMNVEV (reference sequence). V lost 7 bases and J lost 4; bases outside the gene matches: 11. The CDR3 extends over 15 amino acids. The CDR3 here is CASTPMRGTPDTQYF. DNA of the CDR3: TGTGCCAGCACACCTATGCGGGGGACCCCAGATACGCAGTATTTT.

This clonotype has more than one count but fewer than ten. The V and J genes are TRBV4-2 and TRBJ2-2; TRBD2 matches 8 bases. Germline trimming cut 1 base from V and 0 bases from J; bases unmatched to any gene: 10. The length of the CDR3 is 19 residues. Germline V gives CDR1 LGHNA, CDR2 YNFKEQ. CDR3 sequence (DNA): TGTGCCAGCAGCCAAGTGTATTGGTGGCGGGGGGCGAACACCGGGGAGCTGTTTTTT. Translated: CASSQVYWWRGANTGELFF.

The CDR3 is CSARDAGAPRETQYF. The DNA for the CDR3 is TGCAGTGCTAGAGACGCAGGGGCACCCAGAGAGACCCAGTACTTC. This sequence joins TRBV20-1 and TRBJ2-5; the D gene is possibly TRBD1 (6 bases). The CDR3 consists of 15 residues. CDR1 is DFQATT, CDR2 SNEGSKA, per germline (reference sequence). The V end was cut by 0 bases, the J end by 4 bases, with 15 bases between.

The table lists this clonotype with many counts. The chain employs TRBV29-1 and TRBJ2-3; 8 bases are a match to TRBD1. V lost 6 bases to trimming and J lost 2 bases; unmatched junction nucleotides: 1. CDR3 length: 12 residues. CDR1 and CDR2 (germline): SQVTM, ANQGSEA. CDR3 in DNA: TGCAGCGTGGGACAGGTCACAGATACGCAGTATTTT. Its translation is CSVGQVTDTQYF.